This TCR beta chain was sequenced in a study of radiotherapy plus CTLA-4 blockade in lung cancer. Method: immunoSEQ multiplex PCR; TCRdb's copy keeps in-frame clones and lacks some. The sample lists 9,500 to 15,000 clones, around four fifths occurring once. The count of this clone is one. Its antigen remains unknown. Germline V gene lookup returns CDR1 MNHEY and CDR2 SMNVEV (reference sequence). V lost 10 bases and J 1 base, leaving 17 bases between the germline ends. The CDR3 has 15 amino acids. Study conclusions and caveats: There was expansion of tumor-derived TCR clones in blood after radiotherapy plus ipilimumab.

The study gave focal radiation plus ipilimumab CTLA-4 blockade to patients with chemo-refractory metastatic non-small-cell lung cancer. This chain connects TRBV27 to TRBJ1-5; D gene ambiguous. This TCR was sampled from a human donor with non-small cell lung cancer that progressed on radiotherapy plus ipilimumab. The material was peripheral blood, obtained from a patient treated with radiotherapy plus ipilimumab. CDR3 sequence (DNA): TGTGCCACCCGGGCGGGGTTGATAAGCAATCAGCCCCAGCATTTT. Protein: CATRAGLISNQPQHF.